The 25 T cell receptor beta chains below all came from one sample that was sequenced in a study of metastatic and nonmetastatic thyroid tumors. TCRdb reanalyzed the PCR reads with MiXCR. The sample has some 14,000 clones; approximately 30% are singletons. All patients were untreated before thyroid surgery. Source material: tumor tissue. The receptor source for this set is a male donor with papillary thyroid cancer or a benign thyroid nodule (not recorded which). Some clones in this sample may be carry-over from other donors' samples.

This clone was seen a few times. The chain combines TRBV4-3 with TRBJ1-4; no reliable D call. CDR1 and CDR2 from the germline V gene are LGHNA and YSLEER. Trimming took off 0 bases at V and 3 bases at J, with 8 bases between the two ends. The CDR3 runs 15 residues. This CDR3 is CASSQDWGSNEKLFF. As DNA, the CDR3 is TGCGCCAGCAGCCAAGATTGGGGATCTAATGAAAAACTGTTTTTT.

The chain is built from TRBV18 and TRBJ1-4; D is unclear. The germline V and J ends were trimmed by 5 bases and 3 bases, with 16 bases remaining between them. The V gene's germline CDR1 is KGHSH and CDR2 LQKENI. The CDR3 covers 16 residues. CDR3 sequence reads: CASSSGLWVSNEKLFF. The DNA for the CDR3 is TGTGCCAGCTCATCAGGACTGTGGGTATCTAATGAAAAACTGTTTTTT.

This clone came up many times. Additional DNA sequences in this sample encode the identical CDR3. This chain links TRBV18 with TRBJ2-5; D remains ambiguous. Trimming shortened V by 3 bases and J by 5 bases, and 4 bases separated the two germline ends. The V gene's germline CDR1 is KGHSH and CDR2 LQKENI. This CDR3 comprises 11 residues. CDR3 sequence: CASSPGETQYF. The DNA for the CDR3 is TGTGCCAGCTCACCGGGGGAGACCCAGTACTTC.

This chain joins TRBV27 and TRBJ2-1, with TRBD2 as a possible D gene (7 bases). Deletions cut 1 base from V and 3 bases from J, with 10 bases between. The germline gives CDR1 MNHEY, CDR2 SMNVEV (reference sequence). The CDR3 is made up of 15 amino acids. The CDR3 sequence is CASSLLGGDYNEQFF. In DNA form, the CDR3 reads TGTGCCAGCAGTTTATTAGGGGGGGACTACAATGAGCAGTTCTTC.

Concerning this clone: One end of the junction varies from germline; a read error may be responsible. This chain joins TRBV20-1 and TRBJ1-5; a weak D match, TRBD1 (5 bases). CDR1 is DFQATT and CDR2 is SNEGSKA in the germline V gene (reference sequence). The length of the CDR3 is 12 residues. CDR3 coding DNA: TGCAGTGAATCGACAGTGAATCAGCCCCAGAATTTT. Amino acids: CSESTVNQPQNF.

In this sample, this clone turned up many times. V and J are TRBV12-3 or TRBV12-4 and TRBJ1-1; unclear D gene. CDR3 length: 13 residues. The V end was cut by 7 bases, the J end by 4 bases, with 13 bases between. The CDR3 region is CASTPPLSTEAFF. The CDR3 nucleotides read TGTGCCAGCACCCCCCCACTGTCCACTGAAGCTTTCTTT.

Ten or more counts support this clone. The chain's CDR3 is CASRRDNYEQYF. In DNA, the CDR3 is TGTGCCAGCAGACGGGACAACTACGAGCAGTACTTC. The rearrangement joins TRBV28 to TRBJ2-7, with TRBD1 as a possible D gene (6 bases). The germline gives CDR1 MDHEN, CDR2 SYDVKM. The CDR3 is 12 amino acids. V dropped 6 bases and J dropped 3 bases, with 9 bases sitting between them. Complete variable domain (other parts from reference TRBV28 and TRBJ2-7): DVKVTQSSRYLVKRTGEKVFLECVQDMDHENMFWYRQDPGLGLRLIYFSYDVKMKEKGDIPEGYSVSREKKERFSLILESASTNQTSMYLCASRRDNYEQYFGPGTRLTVT.

This chain links TRBV9 with TRBJ2-2; 10 positions agree with TRBD2. Trimming took 6 bases from V and 4 from J; bases not matched to a gene: 12. The CDR3 runs to 17 residues. Germline-derived CDR1 and CDR2 are SGDLS and YYNGEE. The CDR3 sequence is CASIVPAGGRITGELFF. CDR3 sequence (DNA): TGTGCCAGCATCGTTCCAGCGGGAGGGCGGATCACCGGGGAGCTGTTTTTT.

The chain combines TRBV3-1 with TRBJ2-1; D may be TRBD2 (6 bases). Trimming left V 4 bases short and J 4 bases short, with 14 bases between. Germline V gene data show CDR1 as LGHDT and CDR2 as YNNKEL (reference sequence). The CDR3 totals 15 residues. CDR3 sequence reads: CASSRSGDSYNEQFF. The DNA of the CDR3 is TGTGCCAGCAGCCGTTCGGGGGATAGTTACAATGAGCAGTTCTTC.

This clone was seen more than once but under ten times. Germline and junction disagree at one end, which may indicate a read error. The chain uses TRBV27 and TRBJ2-3; possibly TRBD1 for D (5 bases). Germline CDR1 reads MNHEY; CDR2 reads SMNVEV (reference sequence). The CDR3 spans 12 residues. Here the CDR3 DNA reads TGTGCCAGCAGTCCCAATGTGGGGCCGCATTATTTT. Its translation: CASSPNVGPHYF.

The rearrangement joins TRBV19 to TRBJ1-4, with unresolved D. The germline V gene has CDR1 LNHDA and CDR2 SQIVND (reference sequence). V gave up 0 bases and J gave up 6 bases, with 5 bases separating them. The CDR3 runs to 13 residues. The CDR3, as DNA: TGTGCCAGTAGTATAGATCTCCATGAAAAACTGTTTTTT. Translating it yields CASSIDLHEKLFF.

Many counts were recorded for this clone. This specimen includes other DNA sequences encoding the same CDR3. This sequence joins TRBV20-1 and TRBJ1-2; D not certain. Germline V gene data show CDR1 as DFQATT and CDR2 as SNEGSKA (reference sequence). V dropped 3 bases and J dropped 1 base, with 9 bases sitting between them. The CDR3 covers 13 residues. CDR3 DNA: TGCAGTGCTAGGAGGGAATTTAACTATGGCTACACCTTC. As protein: CSARREFNYGYTF.

The J gene is TRBJ1-6, the V gene TRBV3-1, with 7 bases matching TRBD1. Looked up from germline, CDR1 is LGHDT and CDR2 is YNNKEL (reference sequence). This CDR3 has 15 residues. The V and J ends lost 2 bases and 7 bases, in that order; junction bases with no gene match: 5. This CDR3 is CASSQLGQQNSPLHF. As DNA, the CDR3 is TGTGCCAGCAGCCAATTGGGACAGCAGAATTCACCCCTCCACTTT.

The chain employs TRBV9 and TRBJ2-7; D is ambiguous. Trimming left V 2 bases short and J 6 bases short, with 12 bases between. The CDR3 runs 13 residues. Germline CDR1 reads SGDLS; CDR2 reads YYNGEE. The CDR3 DNA follows: TGTGCCAGCAGCGTCTTATTGTATTCCGAGCAGTACTTC. Protein sequence: CASSVLLYSEQYF. Variable domain in full (rest from reference TRBV9 and TRBJ2-7): DSGVTQTPKHLITATGQRVTLRCSPRSGDLSVYWYQQSLDQGLQFLIQYYNGEERAKGNILERFSAQQFPDLHSELNLSSLELGDSALYFCASSVLLYSEQYFGPGTRLTVT.

V gene TRBV30 combines with J gene TRBJ1-1; no clear D. V was trimmed by 0 bases and J by 1 base, leaving 6 bases between them. The V gene's germline CDR1 is GTSNPN and CDR2 SVGIG (reference sequence). This CDR3 has 13 amino acids. CDR3 sequence (DNA): TGTGCCTGGAGTGTGAGGGAGAACACTGAAGCTTTCTTT. This codes for CAWSVRENTEAFF.

This clone appeared many times. The CDR3 sequence is CASRYRMGLAGHNEQFF. CDR3 sequence (DNA): TGTGCCAGCAGGTATCGTATGGGACTAGCGGGCCACAATGAGCAGTTCTTC. This sequence joins TRBV12-3 or TRBV12-4 and TRBJ2-1, with 12 bases aligning to TRBD2. Losses at the gene ends were 6 bases for V and 5 bases for J; bases not matched to a gene: 11. CDR3 length: 17 amino acids.

This clone was seen many times. This chain joins TRBV3-1 and TRBJ2-7; D uncertain. Germline loops: CDR1 LGHDT, CDR2 YNNKEL (reference sequence). This CDR3 spans 13 amino acids. V lost 4 bases, J lost 4 bases, and 11 bases lay in between. The CDR3 DNA is TGTGCCAGCAGCCCAGCCCCACTATACGAGCAGTACTTC. Protein product: CASSPAPLYEQYF.

This clone was counted at least ten times. The chain combines TRBV7-3 with TRBJ1-2, with TRBD1 as a possible D gene (5 bases). The germline V and J ends were trimmed by 3 bases and 8 bases, with 13 bases remaining between them. Looked up from germline, CDR1 is SGHTA and CDR2 is FQGTGA. The CDR3 totals 13 residues. The CDR3 DNA sequence: TGTGCCAGCAGCTTTCCCGAGGGGATAGGCTACACCTTC. It encodes CASSFPEGIGYTF.

This clone has a handful of counts. The J gene is TRBJ1-3, the V gene TRBV7-9; D gene ambiguous. Germline CDR1 reads SEHNR; CDR2 reads FQNEAQ (reference sequence). This CDR3 spans 15 amino acids. Trimming stripped 3 bases from V and 8 bases from J, with 17 bases between. The CDR3 spells CASSFGGRPLDTIYF. For the CDR3, the DNA is TGTGCCAGCAGCTTCGGTGGTCGCCCTTTGGACACCATATATTTT.

There are many counts of this clone. This chain joins TRBV10-3 and TRBJ2-7; D ambiguous. This CDR3 comprises 11 residues. Germline V gene sequence: CDR1 ENHRY, CDR2 SYGVKD. V lost 1 base to trimming and J lost 6 bases, with 4 bases between them. CDR3 in DNA: TGTGCCATCAGTGAGTGGGGCGAGCAGTACTTC. It specifies CAISEWGEQYF.

Many counts were recorded for this clone. CDR3 protein: CASSASRALSGELFF. The CDR3 nucleotides are TGTGCCAGCAGTGCTAGCAGGGCGTTGTCCGGGGAGCTGTTTTTT. This chain connects TRBV2 to TRBJ2-2, with D perhaps assigned TRBD1 or TRBD2 (5 bases each). Trimming took off 4 bases at V and 6 bases at J, with 15 bases between the two ends. CDR3 length equals 15 residues. Germline CDR1 SNHLY, CDR2 FYNNEI.

This clone appeared a few times. This chain joins TRBV12-3 or TRBV12-4 and TRBJ1-2; 9 nucleotides agree with TRBD1. The ends lost 5 bases at V and 6 bases at J; junction bases unmatched: 7. The CDR3 loop spans 14 amino acids. Here the CDR3 DNA reads TGTGCCAGCAGTCCGTGGGGACAGGGCCATGGCTACACCTTC. Translation gives CASSPWGQGHGYTF.

This clone was detected a few times. The V gene is TRBV2, the J gene TRBJ2-7; D remains unclear. The V end lost 1 base, the J end lost 4 bases, and 14 bases lay between the germline ends. The CDR3 runs 15 residues. Per the germline V gene, CDR1 is SNHLY and CDR2 is FYNNEI. The CDR3 DNA reads TGTGCCAGCAGTGAAGGTAGTCTAGTGCTTTACGAGCAGTACTTC. It translates to CASSEGSLVLYEQYF.

This clone was found many times. This chain uses TRBV5-4 with TRBJ2-5; TRBD1 matches at 8 bases. Trimming cost V 0 bases and J 5 bases; bases outside gene matches: 6. The CDR3 covers 15 residues. CDR1 SGHNT and CDR2 YYREEE come from the germline V gene (reference sequence). The CDR3 DNA is TGTGCCAGCAGCTTGGGGGGGACAGGATGGGAGACCCAGTACTTC. Residues: CASSLGGTGWETQYF.

This clone was counted only a few times. The chain has TRBV19 and TRBJ1-1; 10 positions agree with TRBD1. The CDR3 sequence is 14 residues long. The germline V gene has CDR1 LNHDA and CDR2 SQIVND (reference sequence). J was trimmed by 5 bases and V by 5 bases; bases with no gene match: 5. Here the CDR3 reads CASSVQGQGTEAFF. The CDR3 bases are TGTGCCAGTAGTGTTCAGGGACAGGGGACTGAAGCTTTCTTT.